This T cell receptor beta chain was observed in a study of T cells in Graves' hyperthyroidism and ophthalmopathy. Study-wide findings and caveats: A 13 V-J signature model discriminated ophthalmopathy versus stable hyperthyroidism.

Pregnant or lactating patients were excluded, as were those with uncontrolled infection or other autoimmune disease. Thyroid ultrasound, orbital computed tomography, clinical symptoms, and serum thyroxine and TRAb underpinned diagnoses. TCR beta CDR3 regions were amplified from RNA transcripts. First-round RT-PCR of the TCR CDR3 relied on the HTBI primer set. TCRdb ran MiXCR on the multiplex PCR reads and lists one entry per CDR3 protein. This table holds approximately 700,000 distinct CDR3 sequences, nearly 45% found once. Germline V gene data show CDR1 as SEHNR and CDR2 as FQNEAQ (reference sequence). The CDR3 spans 14 residues. Concerning this clonotype: Its specificity is not known.

The material sequenced was peripheral blood or thyroid tissue (not recorded which). V usage is TRBV7-9 and J usage is TRBJ1-1, with D unresolved. With the DNA end fitting TRBJ2-1 better, the J assignment may be wrong. The TCR originated in an adult man with Graves' disease, either hyperthyroidism or ophthalmopathy (not recorded which). The CDR3 DNA follows: TGTGCCAGCAGCTTAGCGGGTAGCAGCCATGAGCAGTTCTTC. Protein product: CASSLAGSSHEQFF.